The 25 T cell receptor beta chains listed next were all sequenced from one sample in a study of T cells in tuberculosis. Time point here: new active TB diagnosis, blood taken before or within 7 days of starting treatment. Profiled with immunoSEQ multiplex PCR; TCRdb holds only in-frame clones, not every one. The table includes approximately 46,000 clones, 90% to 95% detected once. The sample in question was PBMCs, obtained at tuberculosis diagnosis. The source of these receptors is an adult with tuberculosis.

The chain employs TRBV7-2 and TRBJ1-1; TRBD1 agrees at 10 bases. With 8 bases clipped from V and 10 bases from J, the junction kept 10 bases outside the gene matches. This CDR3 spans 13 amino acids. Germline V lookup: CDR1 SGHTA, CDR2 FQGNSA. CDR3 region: CASGQGGLLGAFF. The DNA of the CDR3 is TGTGCCAGCGGACAGGGGGGTTTACTCGGAGCTTTCTTT. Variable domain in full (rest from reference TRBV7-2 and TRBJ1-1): GAGVSQSPSNKVTEKGKDVELRCDPISGHTALYWYRQSLGQGLEFLIYFQGNSAPDKSGLPSDRFSAERTGGSVSTLTIQRTQQEDSAVYLCASGQGGLLGAFFGQGTRLTVV.

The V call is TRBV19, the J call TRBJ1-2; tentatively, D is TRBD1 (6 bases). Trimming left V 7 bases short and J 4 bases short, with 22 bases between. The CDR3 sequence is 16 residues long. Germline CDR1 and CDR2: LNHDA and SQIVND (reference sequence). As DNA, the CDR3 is TGTGCCAGTACCCCAACCCGGAAAGGGGGAGTCTATGGCTACACCTTC. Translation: CASTPTRKGGVYGYTF.

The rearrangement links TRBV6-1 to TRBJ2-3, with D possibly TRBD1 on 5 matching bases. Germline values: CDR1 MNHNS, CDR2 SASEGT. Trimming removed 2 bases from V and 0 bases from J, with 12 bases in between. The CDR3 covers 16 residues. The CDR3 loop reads CASSETTTVSTDTQYF. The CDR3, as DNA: TGTGCCAGCAGTGAAACTACGACAGTAAGCACAGATACGCAGTATTTT.

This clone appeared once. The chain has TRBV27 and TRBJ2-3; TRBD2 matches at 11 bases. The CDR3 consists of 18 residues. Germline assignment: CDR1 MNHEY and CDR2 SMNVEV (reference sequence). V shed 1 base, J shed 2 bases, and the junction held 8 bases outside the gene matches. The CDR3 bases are TGTGCCAGCAGTTTATGGGGGGGGACTAGCGGTAACACAGATACGCAGTATTTT. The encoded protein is CASSLWGGTSGNTDTQYF.

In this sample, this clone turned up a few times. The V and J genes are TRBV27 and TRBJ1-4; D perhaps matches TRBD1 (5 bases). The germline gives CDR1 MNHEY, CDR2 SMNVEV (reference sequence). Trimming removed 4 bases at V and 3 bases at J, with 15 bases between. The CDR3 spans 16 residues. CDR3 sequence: CASSSYLRDSNEKLFF. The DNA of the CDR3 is TGTGCCAGCAGTTCCTACCTCAGGGACTCTAATGAAAAACTGTTTTTT.

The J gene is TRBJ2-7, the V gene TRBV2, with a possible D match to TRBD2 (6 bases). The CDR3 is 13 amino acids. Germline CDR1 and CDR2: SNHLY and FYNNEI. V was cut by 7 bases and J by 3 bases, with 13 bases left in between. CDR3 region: CASNRESGYEQYF. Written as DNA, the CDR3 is TGTGCCAGCAATCGGGAGAGTGGCTACGAGCAGTACTTC.

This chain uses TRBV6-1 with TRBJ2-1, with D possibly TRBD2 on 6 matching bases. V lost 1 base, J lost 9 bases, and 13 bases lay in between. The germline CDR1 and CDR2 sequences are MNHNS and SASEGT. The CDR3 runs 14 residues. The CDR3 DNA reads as TGTGCCAGCAGTGAAGGGGACTCCCAGGCTGAGCAGTTCTTC. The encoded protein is CASSEGDSQAEQFF.

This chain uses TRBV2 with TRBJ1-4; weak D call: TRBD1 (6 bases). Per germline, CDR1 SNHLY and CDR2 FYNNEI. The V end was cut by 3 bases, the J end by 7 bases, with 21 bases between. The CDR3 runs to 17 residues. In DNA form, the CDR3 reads TGTGCCAGCAGTGACCTACCATACAGGGATAGGCGTGAAAAACTGTTTTTT. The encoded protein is CASSDLPYRDRREKLFF. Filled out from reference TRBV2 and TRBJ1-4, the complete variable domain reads EPEVTQTPSHQVTQMGQEVILRCVPISNHLYFYWYRQILGQKVEFLVSFYNNEISEKSEIFDDQFSVERPDGSNFTLKIRSTKLEDSAMYFCASSDLPYRDRREKLFFGSGTQLSVL.

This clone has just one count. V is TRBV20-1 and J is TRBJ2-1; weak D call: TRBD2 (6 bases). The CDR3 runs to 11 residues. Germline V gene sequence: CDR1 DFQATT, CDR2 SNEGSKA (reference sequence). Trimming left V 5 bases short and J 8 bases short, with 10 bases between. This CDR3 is CSAARRDEQFF. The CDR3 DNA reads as TGCAGTGCTGCCCGGAGGGATGAGCAGTTCTTC.

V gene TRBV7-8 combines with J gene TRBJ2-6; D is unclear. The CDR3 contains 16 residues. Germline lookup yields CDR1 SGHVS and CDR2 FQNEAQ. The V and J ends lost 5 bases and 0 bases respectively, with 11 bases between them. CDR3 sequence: CASSDSLSSGANVLTF. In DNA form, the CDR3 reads TGTGCCAGCAGCGATTCCCTTAGCTCTGGGGCCAACGTCCTGACTTTC.

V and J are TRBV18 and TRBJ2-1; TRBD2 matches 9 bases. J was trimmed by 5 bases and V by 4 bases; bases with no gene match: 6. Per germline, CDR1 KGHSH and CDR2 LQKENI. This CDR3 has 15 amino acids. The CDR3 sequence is CASSRSASGDNEQFF. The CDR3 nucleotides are TGTGCCAGCTCACGAAGCGCTAGCGGGGACAATGAGCAGTTCTTC.

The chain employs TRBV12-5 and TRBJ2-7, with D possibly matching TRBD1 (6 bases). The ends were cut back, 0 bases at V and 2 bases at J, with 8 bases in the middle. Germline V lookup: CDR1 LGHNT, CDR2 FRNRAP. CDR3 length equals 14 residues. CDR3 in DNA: TGTGCTAGTGGTTTGGTAGGACAGCCCTACGAGCAGTACTTC. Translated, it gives CASGLVGQPYEQYF.

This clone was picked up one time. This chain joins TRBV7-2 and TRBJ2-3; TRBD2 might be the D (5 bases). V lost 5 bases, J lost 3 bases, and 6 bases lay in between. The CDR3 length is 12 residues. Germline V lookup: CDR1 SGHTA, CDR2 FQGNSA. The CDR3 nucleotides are TGTGCCAGCAGCCGGGGTACAGATACGCAGTATTTT. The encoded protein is CASSRGTDTQYF.

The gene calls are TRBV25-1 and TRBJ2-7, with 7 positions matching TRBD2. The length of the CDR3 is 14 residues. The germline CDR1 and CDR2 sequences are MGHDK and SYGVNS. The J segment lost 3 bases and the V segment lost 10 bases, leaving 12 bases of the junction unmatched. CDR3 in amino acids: CAIPLRREGYEQYF. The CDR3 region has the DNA TGTGCCATCCCCCTGAGGAGGGAGGGCTACGAGCAGTACTTC.

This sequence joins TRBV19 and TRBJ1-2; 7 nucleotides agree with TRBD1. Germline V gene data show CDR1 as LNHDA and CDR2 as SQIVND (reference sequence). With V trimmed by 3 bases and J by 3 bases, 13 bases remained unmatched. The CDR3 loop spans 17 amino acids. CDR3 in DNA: TGTGCCAGTAGTATTGAATCCTTGTGGCAGGGGGACTATGGCTACACCTTC. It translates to CASSIESLWQGDYGYTF.

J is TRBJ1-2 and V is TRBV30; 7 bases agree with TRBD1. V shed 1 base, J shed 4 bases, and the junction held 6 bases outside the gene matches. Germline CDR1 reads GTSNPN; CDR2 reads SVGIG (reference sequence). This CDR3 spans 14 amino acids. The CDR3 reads CAWSATGFSYGYTF. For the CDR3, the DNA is TGTGCCTGGAGTGCGACAGGGTTCAGCTATGGCTACACCTTC.

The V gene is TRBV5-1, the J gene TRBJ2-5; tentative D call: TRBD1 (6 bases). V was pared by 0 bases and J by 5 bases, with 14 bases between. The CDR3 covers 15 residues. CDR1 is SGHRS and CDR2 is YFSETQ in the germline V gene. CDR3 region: CASSLAPGVKETQYF. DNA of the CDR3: TGCGCCAGCAGCTTGGCACCAGGGGTGAAGGAGACCCAGTACTTC.

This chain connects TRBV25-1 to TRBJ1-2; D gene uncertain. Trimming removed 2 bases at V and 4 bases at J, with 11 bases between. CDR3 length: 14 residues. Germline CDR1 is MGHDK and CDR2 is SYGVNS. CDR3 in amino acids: CASSERGLGYGYTF. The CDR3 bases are TGTGCCAGCAGTGAACGCGGGCTAGGCTATGGCTACACCTTC.

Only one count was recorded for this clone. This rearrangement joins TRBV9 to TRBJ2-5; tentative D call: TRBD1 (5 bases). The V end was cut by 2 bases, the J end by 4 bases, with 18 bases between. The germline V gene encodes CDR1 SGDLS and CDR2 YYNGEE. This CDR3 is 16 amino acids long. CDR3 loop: CASSVGPQGPGETQYF. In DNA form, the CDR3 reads TGTGCCAGCAGCGTTGGCCCGCAGGGTCCGGGAGAGACCCAGTACTTC.

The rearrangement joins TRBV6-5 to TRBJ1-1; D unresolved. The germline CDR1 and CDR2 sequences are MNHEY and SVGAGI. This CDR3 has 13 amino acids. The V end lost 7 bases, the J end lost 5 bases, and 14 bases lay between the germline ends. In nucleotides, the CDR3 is TGTGCCAGCACCTCGGGAATTGGTACTGAAGCTTTCTTT. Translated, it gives CASTSGIGTEAFF.

Here the CDR3 reads CASSLPLSEQYF. The CDR3, as DNA: TGTGCCAGCAGTTTACCGCTATCCGAGCAGTACTTC. V is TRBV28 and J is TRBJ2-7; D is ambiguous. The length of the CDR3 is 12 residues. Germline lookup yields CDR1 MDHEN and CDR2 SYDVKM. V was clipped by 2 bases and J by 6 bases, with 8 bases between them.

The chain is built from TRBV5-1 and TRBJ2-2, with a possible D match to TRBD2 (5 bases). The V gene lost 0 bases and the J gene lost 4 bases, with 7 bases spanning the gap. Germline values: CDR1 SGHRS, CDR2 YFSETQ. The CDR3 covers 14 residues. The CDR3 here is CASSLVEGTGELFF. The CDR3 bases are TGCGCCAGCAGCTTGGTAGAGGGCACCGGGGAGCTGTTTTTT. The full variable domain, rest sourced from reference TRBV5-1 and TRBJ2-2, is KAGVTQTPRYLIKTRGQQVTLSCSPISGHRSVSWYQQTPGQGLQFLFEYFSETQRNKGNFPGRFSGRQFSNSRSEMNVSTLELGDSALYLCASSLVEGTGELFFGEGSRLTVL.

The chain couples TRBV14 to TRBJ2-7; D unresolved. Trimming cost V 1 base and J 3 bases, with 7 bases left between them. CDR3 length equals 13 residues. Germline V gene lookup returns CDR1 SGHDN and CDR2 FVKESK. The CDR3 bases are TGTGCCAGCAGCCAAGCGGTGGTCTACGAGCAGTACTTC. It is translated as CASSQAVVYEQYF.

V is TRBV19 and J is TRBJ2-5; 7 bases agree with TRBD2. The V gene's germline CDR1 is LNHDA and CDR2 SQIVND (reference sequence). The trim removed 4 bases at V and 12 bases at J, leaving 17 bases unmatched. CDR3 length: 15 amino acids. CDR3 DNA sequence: TGTGCCAGTAGTAGAACCGGGACTAAGGCCGATGTTAAGTACTTC. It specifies CASSRTGTKADVKYF. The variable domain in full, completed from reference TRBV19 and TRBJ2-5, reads DGGITQSPKYLFRKEGQNVTLSCEQNLNHDAMYWYRQDPGQGLRLIYYSQIVNDFQKGDIAEGYSVSREKKESFPLTVTSAQKNPTAFYLCASSRTGTKADVKYFGPGTRLLVL.

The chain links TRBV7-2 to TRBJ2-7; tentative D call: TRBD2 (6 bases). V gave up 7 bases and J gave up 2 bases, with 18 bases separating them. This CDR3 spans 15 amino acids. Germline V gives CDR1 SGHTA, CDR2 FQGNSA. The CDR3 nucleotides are TGTGCCAGCACCGAGGTCGGGGGATCCCCCTACGAGCAGTACTTC. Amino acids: CASTEVGGSPYEQYF.